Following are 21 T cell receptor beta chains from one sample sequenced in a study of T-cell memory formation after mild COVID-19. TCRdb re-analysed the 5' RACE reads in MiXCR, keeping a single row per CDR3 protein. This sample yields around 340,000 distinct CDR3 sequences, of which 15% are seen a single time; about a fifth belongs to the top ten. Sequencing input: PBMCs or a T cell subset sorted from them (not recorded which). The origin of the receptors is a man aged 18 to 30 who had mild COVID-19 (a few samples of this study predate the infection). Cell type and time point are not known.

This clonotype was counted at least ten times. The CDR3 DNA sequence: TGCGCCAGCAGCGGAGACTTGACTAGCGGGGGGTCGAATGAGCAGTTCTTC. It specifies CASSGDLTSGGSNEQFF. The V call is TRBV5-1, the J call TRBJ2-1; 13 bases agree with TRBD2. V shed 4 bases, J shed 7 bases, and the junction held 11 bases outside the gene matches. The CDR3 is made up of 17 amino acids. Germline CDR1 SGHRS, CDR2 YFSETQ.

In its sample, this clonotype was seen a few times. As DNA, the CDR3 is TGCGCCAGCAGCCAAGTGTTACAGGGCGCAGGGGAGCTGTTTTTT. This codes for CASSQVLQGAGELFF. The rearrangement uses TRBV4-3 and TRBJ2-2; possible D gene TRBD1, 6 bases. The germline V and J ends were trimmed by 1 base and 8 bases, with 14 bases remaining between them. Germline CDR1 reads LGHNA; CDR2 reads YSLEER. The CDR3 covers 15 residues.

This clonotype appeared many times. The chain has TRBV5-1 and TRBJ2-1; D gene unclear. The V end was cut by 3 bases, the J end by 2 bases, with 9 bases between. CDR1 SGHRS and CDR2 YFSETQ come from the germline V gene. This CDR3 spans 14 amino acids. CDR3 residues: CASSSWVPYNEQFF. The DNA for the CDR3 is TGCGCCAGCAGCTCTTGGGTACCCTACAATGAGCAGTTCTTC.

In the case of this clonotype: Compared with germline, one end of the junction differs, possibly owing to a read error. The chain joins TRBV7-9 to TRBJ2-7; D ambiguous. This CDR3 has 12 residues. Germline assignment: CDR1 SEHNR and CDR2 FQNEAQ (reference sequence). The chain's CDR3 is CASSLEVGHLGF. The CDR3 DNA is TGTGCCAGCAGCTTAGAGGTCGGCCACCTCGGCTTC.

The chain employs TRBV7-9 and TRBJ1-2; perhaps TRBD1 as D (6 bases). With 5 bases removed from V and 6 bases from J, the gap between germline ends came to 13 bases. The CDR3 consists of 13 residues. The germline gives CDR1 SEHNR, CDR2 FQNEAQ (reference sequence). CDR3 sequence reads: CASSPWTEDGYTF. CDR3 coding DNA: TGTGCCAGCAGCCCGTGGACAGAGGATGGCTACACCTTC.

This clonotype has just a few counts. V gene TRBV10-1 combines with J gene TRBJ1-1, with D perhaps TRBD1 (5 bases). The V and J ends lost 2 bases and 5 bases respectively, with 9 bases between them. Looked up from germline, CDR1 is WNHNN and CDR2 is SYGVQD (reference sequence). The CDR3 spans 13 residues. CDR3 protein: CASSEPGLTEAFF. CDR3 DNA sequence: TGCGCCAGCAGTGAGCCAGGGCTAACTGAAGCTTTCTTT.

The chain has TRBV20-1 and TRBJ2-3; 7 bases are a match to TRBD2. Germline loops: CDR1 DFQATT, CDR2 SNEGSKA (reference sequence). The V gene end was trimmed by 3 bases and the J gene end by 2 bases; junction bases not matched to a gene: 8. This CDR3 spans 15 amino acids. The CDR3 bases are TGCAGTGCTAGTACTGGGACTACCACCACAGATACGCAGTATTTT. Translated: CSASTGTTTTDTQYF.

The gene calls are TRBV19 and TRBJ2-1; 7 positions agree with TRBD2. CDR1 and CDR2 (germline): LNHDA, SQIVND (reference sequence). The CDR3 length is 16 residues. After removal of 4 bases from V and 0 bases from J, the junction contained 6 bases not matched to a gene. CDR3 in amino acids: CASSTSRGSSYNEQFF. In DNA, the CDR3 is TGTGCCAGTAGTACCTCGCGGGGGAGCTCCTACAATGAGCAGTTCTTC.

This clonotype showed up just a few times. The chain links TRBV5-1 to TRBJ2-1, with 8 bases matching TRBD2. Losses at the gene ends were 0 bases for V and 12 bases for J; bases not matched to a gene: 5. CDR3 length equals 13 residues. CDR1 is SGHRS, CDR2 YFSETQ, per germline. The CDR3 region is CASSLVGTRSQFF. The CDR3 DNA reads TGCGCCAGCAGCTTGGTCGGGACTAGGTCGCAGTTCTTC.

The CDR3 nucleotides are TGCAGCGTTGGTGTGGGACAGGGGAATTCCTACACCTTC. Protein sequence: CSVGVGQGNSYTF. The chain carries TRBV29-1 and TRBJ1-2, with 10 bases fitting TRBD1. V was pared by 4 bases and J by 10 bases, with 9 bases of the junction left unmatched. The germline V gene encodes CDR1 SQVTM and CDR2 ANQGSEA. CDR3 length: 13 residues.

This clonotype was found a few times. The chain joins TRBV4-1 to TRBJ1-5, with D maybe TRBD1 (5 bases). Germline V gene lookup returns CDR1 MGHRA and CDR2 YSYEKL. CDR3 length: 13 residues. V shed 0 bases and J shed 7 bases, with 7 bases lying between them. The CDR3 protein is CASSQDREQPQHF. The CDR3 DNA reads TGCGCCAGCAGCCAAGACAGGGAACAGCCCCAGCATTTT.

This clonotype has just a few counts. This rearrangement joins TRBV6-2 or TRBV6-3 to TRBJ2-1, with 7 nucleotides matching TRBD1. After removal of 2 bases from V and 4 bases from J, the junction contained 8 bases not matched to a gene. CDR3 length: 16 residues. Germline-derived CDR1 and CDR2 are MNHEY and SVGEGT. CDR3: CASSYDETGPYNEQFF. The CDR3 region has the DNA TGTGCCAGCAGTTACGATGAGACAGGGCCTTACAATGAGCAGTTCTTC.

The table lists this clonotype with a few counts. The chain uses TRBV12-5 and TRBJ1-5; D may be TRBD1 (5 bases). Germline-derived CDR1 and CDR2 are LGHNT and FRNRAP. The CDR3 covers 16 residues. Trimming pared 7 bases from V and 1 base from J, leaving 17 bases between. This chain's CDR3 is CASDPGGGASNQPQHF. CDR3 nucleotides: TGTGCTAGTGACCCGGGGGGAGGGGCGAGCAATCAGCCCCAGCATTTT.

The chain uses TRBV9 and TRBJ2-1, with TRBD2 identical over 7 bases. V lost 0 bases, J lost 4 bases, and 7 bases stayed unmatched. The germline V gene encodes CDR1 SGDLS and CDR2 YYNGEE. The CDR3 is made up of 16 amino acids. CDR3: CASSVGGSGYYNEQFF. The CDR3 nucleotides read TGTGCCAGCAGCGTAGGAGGTAGCGGGTATTACAATGAGCAGTTCTTC.

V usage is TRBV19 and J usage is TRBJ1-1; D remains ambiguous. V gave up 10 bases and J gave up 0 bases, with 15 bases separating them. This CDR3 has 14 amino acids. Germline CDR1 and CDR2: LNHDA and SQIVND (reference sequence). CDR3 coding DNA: TGTGCCACGGAACCTAGGGCCATGAACACTGAAGCTTTCTTT. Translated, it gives CATEPRAMNTEAFF.

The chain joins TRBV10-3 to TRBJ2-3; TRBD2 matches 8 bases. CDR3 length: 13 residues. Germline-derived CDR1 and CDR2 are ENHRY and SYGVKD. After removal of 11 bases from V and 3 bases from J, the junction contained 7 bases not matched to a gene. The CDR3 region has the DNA TGTGCCGTCCGGGGGGGCCGGACAGATACGCAGTATTTT. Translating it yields CAVRGGRTDTQYF.

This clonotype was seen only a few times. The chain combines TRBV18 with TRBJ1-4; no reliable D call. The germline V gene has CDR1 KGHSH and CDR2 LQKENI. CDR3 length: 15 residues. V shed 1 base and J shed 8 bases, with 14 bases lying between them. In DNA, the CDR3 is TGTGCCAGCTCACCACGAGGGAGTCTAGAAGAAAAACTGTTTTTT. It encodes CASSPRGSLEEKLFF.

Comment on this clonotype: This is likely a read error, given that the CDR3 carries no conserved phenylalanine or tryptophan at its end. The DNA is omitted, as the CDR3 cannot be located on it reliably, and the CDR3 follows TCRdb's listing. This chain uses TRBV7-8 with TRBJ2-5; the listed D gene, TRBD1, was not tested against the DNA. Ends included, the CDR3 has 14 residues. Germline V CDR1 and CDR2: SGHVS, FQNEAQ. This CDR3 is CASSLVLGGPNRYL.

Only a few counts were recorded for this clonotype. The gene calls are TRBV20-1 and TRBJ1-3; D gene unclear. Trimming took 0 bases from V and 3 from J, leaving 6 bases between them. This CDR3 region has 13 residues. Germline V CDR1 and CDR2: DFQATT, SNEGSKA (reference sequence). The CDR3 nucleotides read TGCAGTGCTAGAGATCCCGTTGGAAACACCATATATTTT. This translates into CSARDPVGNTIYF.

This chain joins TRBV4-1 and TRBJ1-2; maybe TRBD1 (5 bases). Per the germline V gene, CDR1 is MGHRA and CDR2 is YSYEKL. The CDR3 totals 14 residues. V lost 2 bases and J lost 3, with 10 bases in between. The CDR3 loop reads CASSQQGGDYGYTF. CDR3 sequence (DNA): TGCGCCAGCAGCCAACAGGGTGGCGACTATGGCTACACCTTC.

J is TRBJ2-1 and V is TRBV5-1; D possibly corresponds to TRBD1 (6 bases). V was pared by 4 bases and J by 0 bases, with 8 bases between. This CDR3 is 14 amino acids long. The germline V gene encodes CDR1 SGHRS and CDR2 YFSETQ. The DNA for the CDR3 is TGCGCCAGCAGCGGACAGAGCTCCTACAATGAGCAGTTCTTC. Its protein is CASSGQSSYNEQFF.